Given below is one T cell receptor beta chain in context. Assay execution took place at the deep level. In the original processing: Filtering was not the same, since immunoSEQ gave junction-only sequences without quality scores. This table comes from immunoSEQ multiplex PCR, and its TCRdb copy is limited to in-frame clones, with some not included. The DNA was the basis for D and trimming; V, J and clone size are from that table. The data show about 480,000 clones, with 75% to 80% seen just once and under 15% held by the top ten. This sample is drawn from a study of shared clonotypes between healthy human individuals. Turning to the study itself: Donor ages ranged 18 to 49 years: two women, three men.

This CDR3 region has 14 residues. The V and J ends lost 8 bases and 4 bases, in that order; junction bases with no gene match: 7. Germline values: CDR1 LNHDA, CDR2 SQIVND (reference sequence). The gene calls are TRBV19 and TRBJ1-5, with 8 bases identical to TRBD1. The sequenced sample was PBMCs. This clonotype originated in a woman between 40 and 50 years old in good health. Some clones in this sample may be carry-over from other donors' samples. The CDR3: CASSNTGGNQPQHF. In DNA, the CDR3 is TGTGCCAGTTCGAATACAGGGGGAAATCAGCCCCAGCATTTT.